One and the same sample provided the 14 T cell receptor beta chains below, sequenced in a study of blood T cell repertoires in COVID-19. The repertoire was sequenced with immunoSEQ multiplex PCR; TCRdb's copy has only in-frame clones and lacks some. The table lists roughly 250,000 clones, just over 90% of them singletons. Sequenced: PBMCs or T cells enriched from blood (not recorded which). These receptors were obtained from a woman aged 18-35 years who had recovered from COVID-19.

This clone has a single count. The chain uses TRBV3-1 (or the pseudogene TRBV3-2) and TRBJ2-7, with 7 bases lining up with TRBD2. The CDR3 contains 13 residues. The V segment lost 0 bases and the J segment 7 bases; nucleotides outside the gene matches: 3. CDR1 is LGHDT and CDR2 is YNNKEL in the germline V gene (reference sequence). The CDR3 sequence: CASSQDGEGEQYF. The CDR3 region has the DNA TGTGCCAGCAGCCAAGACGGGGAGGGGGAGCAGTACTTC.

The CDR3 coding sequence is TGTGCCAGTAGTATCGGGATAGGTAGTATTACGCCCGGACGCCCCTATGGCTACACCTTC. Translated, it gives CASSIGIGSITPGRPYGYTF. This chain connects TRBV19 to TRBJ1-2; D call uncertain. V shed 3 bases and J shed 4 bases, with 30 bases lying between them. This CDR3 has 20 residues. Germline CDR1 LNHDA, CDR2 SQIVND (reference sequence).

Here the CDR3 reads CASSRTGAVDYEQYF. CDR3 in DNA: TGTGCCAGCAGTCGGACAGGGGCGGTCGACTACGAGCAGTACTTC. This chain joins TRBV28 and TRBJ2-7, with 9 nucleotides matching TRBD1. Germline CDR1 is MDHEN and CDR2 is SYDVKM. The CDR3 has 15 amino acids. Losses at the gene ends were 5 bases for V and 3 bases for J; bases not matched to a gene: 8.

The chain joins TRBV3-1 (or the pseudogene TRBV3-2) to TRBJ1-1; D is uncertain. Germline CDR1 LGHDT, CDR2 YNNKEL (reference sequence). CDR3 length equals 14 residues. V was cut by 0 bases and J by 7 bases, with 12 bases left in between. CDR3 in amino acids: CASSQDQEANEAFF. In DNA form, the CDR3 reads TGTGCCAGCAGCCAAGATCAAGAGGCTAATGAAGCTTTCTTT.

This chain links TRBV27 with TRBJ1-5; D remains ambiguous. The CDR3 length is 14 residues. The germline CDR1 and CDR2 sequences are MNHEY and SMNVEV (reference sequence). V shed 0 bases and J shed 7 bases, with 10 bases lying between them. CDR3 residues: CASSLSTGSQPQHF. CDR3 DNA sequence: TGTGCCAGCAGTTTATCGACGGGTTCCCAGCCCCAGCATTTT.

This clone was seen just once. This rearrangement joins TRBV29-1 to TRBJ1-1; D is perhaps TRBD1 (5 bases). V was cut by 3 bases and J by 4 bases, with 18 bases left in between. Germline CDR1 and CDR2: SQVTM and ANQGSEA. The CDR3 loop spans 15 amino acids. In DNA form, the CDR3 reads TGCAGCGTTGAGGTTAGGGGAGGGAAAGGCACTGAAGCTTTCTTT. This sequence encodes CSVEVRGGKGTEAFF.

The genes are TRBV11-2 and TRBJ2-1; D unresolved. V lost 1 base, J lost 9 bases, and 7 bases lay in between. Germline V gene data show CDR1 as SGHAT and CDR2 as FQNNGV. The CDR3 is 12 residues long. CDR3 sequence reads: CASSLGWAEQFF. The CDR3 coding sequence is TGTGCCAGCAGCTTAGGATGGGCTGAGCAGTTCTTC.

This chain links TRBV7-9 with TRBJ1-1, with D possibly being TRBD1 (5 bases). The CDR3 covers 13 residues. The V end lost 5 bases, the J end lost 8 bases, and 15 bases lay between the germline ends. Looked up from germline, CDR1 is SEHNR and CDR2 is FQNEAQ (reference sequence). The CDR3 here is CASSPLRQSEAFF. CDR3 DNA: TGTGCCAGCAGCCCACTTCGACAGTCCGAAGCTTTCTTT.

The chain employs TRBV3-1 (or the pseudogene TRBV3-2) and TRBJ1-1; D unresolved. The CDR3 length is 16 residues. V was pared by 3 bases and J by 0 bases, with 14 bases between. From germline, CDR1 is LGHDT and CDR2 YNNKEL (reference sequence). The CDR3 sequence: CASSHAMTRLNTEAFF. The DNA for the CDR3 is TGTGCCAGCAGCCACGCCATGACGCGGCTGAACACTGAAGCTTTCTTT.

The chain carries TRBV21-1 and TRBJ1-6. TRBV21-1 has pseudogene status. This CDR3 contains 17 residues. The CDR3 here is CASSKEDGGGRSSPLHF. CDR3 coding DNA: TGTGCCAGCAGCAAAGAGGACGGTGGAGGGAGGAGTTCACCCCTCCACTTT.

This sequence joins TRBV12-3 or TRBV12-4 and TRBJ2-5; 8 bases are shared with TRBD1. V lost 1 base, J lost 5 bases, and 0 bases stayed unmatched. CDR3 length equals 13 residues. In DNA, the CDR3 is TGTGCCAGCAGTTTAGGACAGGGGGAGACCCAGTACTTC. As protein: CASSLGQGETQYF.

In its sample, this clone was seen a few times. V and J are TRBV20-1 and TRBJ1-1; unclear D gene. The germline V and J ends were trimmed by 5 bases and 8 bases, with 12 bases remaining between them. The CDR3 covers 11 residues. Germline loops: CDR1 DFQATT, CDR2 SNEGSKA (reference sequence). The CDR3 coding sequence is TGCAGTGCTGGAACACAGAGCGAAGCTTTCTTT. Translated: CSAGTQSEAFF.

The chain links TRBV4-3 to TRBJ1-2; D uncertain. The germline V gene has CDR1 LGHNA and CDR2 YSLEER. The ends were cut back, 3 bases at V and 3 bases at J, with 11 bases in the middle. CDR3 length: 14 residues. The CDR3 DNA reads TGCGCCAGCAGCCATGACTACATGGACTATGGCTACACCTTC. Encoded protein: CASSHDYMDYGYTF.

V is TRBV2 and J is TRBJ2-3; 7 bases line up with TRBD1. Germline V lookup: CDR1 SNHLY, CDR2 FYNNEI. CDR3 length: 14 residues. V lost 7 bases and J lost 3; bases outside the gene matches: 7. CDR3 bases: TGTGCCAGCATTTCCGGGACAGAGACAGATACGCAGTATTTT. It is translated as CASISGTETDTQYF.